A selection of T cell receptor beta chains follows, all from one sample in a study of blood T cell repertoires in COVID-19. Assay: immunoSEQ multiplex PCR; the TCRdb copy retains only in-frame clones and omits some. The table includes 140,000 to 150,000 clones, around four fifths detected once. The specimen sequenced was PBMCs or T cells enriched from blood (not recorded which). The origin of the receptors is a woman between 50 and 59 years old with acute COVID-19. Each CDR3 is given with its conserved first and last residue. The D gene is left open where the match is weak. Clone size is stated in some rows and not others, as once, few, many or a class when expanded.

abundance	d_gene	v_gene	j_gene	CDR3aa	CDR3nt
NA	TRBD1	TRBV6-5	TRBJ2-7	CASSKRDRGYEQYF	TGTGCCAGCAGTAAGCGGGACAGGGGGTACGAGCAGTACTTC
NA	TRBD2	TRBV12-5	TRBJ2-1	CASGSPGLAGVVHEQFF	TGTGCTAGTGGTTCACCGGGACTAGCGGGAGTAGTTCATGAGCAGTTCTTC
NA	TRBD1	TRBV6-1	TRBJ1-3	CASSESPWDSSGNTIYF	TGTGCCAGCAGTGAATCCCCTTGGGACAGCAGTGGAAACACCATATATTTT
few	NA	TRBV10-1	TRBJ1-2	CASSEAPGGTFYNYGYTF	TGCGCCAGCAGTGAAGCCCCAGGTGGAACATTTTATAACTATGGCTACACCTTC
NA	NA	TRBV7-3	TRBJ1-1	CASSLTGDRTNTEAFF	TGTGCCAGCAGCTTAACGGGAGACAGGACCAACACTGAAGCTTTCTTT
NA	NA	TRBV12-3/TRBV12-4	TRBJ1-2	CASKDNSYGYTF	TGTGCCAGCAAGGACAATTCCTATGGCTACACCTTC
NA	NA	TRBV12-5	TRBJ1-5	CASGLEENQPQHF	TGTGCTAGTGGTTTGGAGGAGAATCAGCCCCAGCATTTT
NA	NA	TRBV5-1	TRBJ1-3	CASSQADSYSGNTIYF	TGCGCCAGCAGCCAAGCAGACAGTTACTCTGGAAACACCATATATTTT
NA	TRBD2	TRBV19	TRBJ2-3	CASSIKPGLRTDTQYF	TGTGCCAGTAGTATAAAACCGGGACTACGCACAGATACGCAGTATTTT
NA	NA	TRBV28	TRBJ2-2	CASSLSGNTGELFF	TGTGCCAGCAGTTTAAGCGGAAACACCGGGGAGCTGTTTTTT
few	NA	TRBV5-1	TRBJ2-1	CASSYASEQFF	TGCGCCAGCAGCTATGCTAGTGAGCAGTTCTTC
NA	NA	TRBV7-9	TRBJ2-5	CASSPSGETQYF	TGTGCCAGCAGCCCCAGCGGGGAGACCCAGTACTTC
NA	TRBD2	TRBV3-1/TRBV3-2	TRBJ2-5	CASSQRAGGRETQYF	TGTGCCAGCAGCCAACGAGCGGGAGGGCGCGAGACCCAGTACTTC
NA	TRBD2	TRBV5-1	TRBJ2-7	CASSHKKGGLATAYEQYF	TGCGCCAGCAGCCACAAAAAGGGCGGACTAGCAACAGCCTACGAGCAGTACTTC
once	NA	TRBV29-1	TRBJ2-7	CSVRSDRREQYF	TGCAGCGTTCGGAGTGACCGGCGGGAGCAGTACTTC
NA	NA	TRBV19	TRBJ2-1	CASSREAGLLSYNEQFF	TGTGCCAGTAGTAGGGAGGCGGGGCTCCTCTCCTACAATGAGCAGTTCTTC
NA	TRBD2	TRBV5-1	TRBJ2-1	CASSSGLVYNEQFF	TGCGCCAGCAGCTCGGGACTAGTCTACAATGAGCAGTTCTTC
few	NA	TRBV6-2/TRBV6-3	TRBJ1-1	CASSYGGSSAFF	TGTGCCAGCAGTTACGGGGGCAGTTCGGCTTTCTTT
NA	TRBD2	TRBV11-3	TRBJ2-1	CASSLGLAPYNEQFF	TGTGCCAGCAGCCTCGGACTAGCGCCTTACAATGAGCAGTTCTTC
few	TRBD1	TRBV5-8	TRBJ2-1	CASSLVQGAFSDEQFF	TGTGCCAGCAGCTTGGTTCAGGGGGCCTTTTCGGATGAGCAGTTCTTC
NA	TRBD1	TRBV9	TRBJ1-3	CASSALGQGFSGNTIYF	TGTGCCAGCAGCGCCTTGGGACAGGGGTTCTCTGGAAACACCATATATTTT
NA	TRBD2	TRBV5-1	TRBJ2-5	CASSLAPGGDETQYF	TGCGCCAGCAGCTTGGCCCCGGGAGGGGACGAGACCCAGTACTTC
NA	NA	TRBV4-2	TRBJ1-5	CASSQNFYGGRGQPQHF	TGTGCCAGCAGCCAAAATTTTTATGGGGGCCGGGGTCAGCCCCAGCATTTT
NA	NA	TRBV11-2	TRBJ2-3	CASSLAGHNTDTQYF	TGTGCCAGCAGCTTAGCCGGACACAACACAGATACGCAGTATTTT
NA	TRBD2	TRBV9	TRBJ2-7	CASSVFAGVGTYEQYF	TGTGCCAGCAGCGTATTTGCGGGGGTGGGAACCTACGAGCAGTACTTC
NA	TRBD2	TRBV13	TRBJ2-1	CASSPPGTSGSMEQFF	TGTGCCAGCAGCCCCCCCGGGACTAGCGGGAGTATGGAGCAGTTCTTC
NA	NA	TRBV7-9	TRBJ1-6	CASKGVGNSPLHF	TGTGCCAGCAAGGGGGTAGGCAATTCACCCCTCCACTTT
NA	TRBD2	TRBV11-3	TRBJ2-7	CASSLTSGGTYEQYF	TGTGCCAGCAGCTTAACTAGCGGGGGGACCTACGAGCAGTACTTC
NA	TRBD1	TRBV6-6	TRBJ1-2	CASSSPTGGYGYTF	TGTGCCAGCAGTTCTCCGACAGGGGGATATGGCTACACCTTC
NA	NA	TRBV5-1	TRBJ2-1	CASSLASWPWEQFF	TGCGCCAGCAGCTTGGCCTCATGGCCATGGGAGCAGTTCTTC
NA	TRBD2	TRBV6-2/TRBV6-3	TRBJ2-7	CASSYGGGYAYEQYF	TGTGCCAGCAGTTACGGGGGAGGGTACGCCTACGAGCAGTACTTC
NA	TRBD2	TRBV5-1	TRBJ2-2	CASSFGLAGRSTGELFF	TGCGCCAGCAGCTTCGGACTAGCGGGAAGGTCCACCGGGGAGCTGTTTTTT
NA	TRBD1	TRBV5-1	TRBJ2-7	CASSLRTGTGKANEQYF	TGCGCCAGCAGCTTACGGACCGGGACAGGGAAGGCTAACGAGCAGTACTTC
NA	TRBD2	TRBV19	TRBJ2-5	CATSSGERETQYF	TGTGCCACCTCTAGCGGGGAAAGGGAGACCCAGTACTTC
NA	TRBD2	TRBV29-1	TRBJ2-7	CSTLTGTSGRAGEQYF	TGCAGCACCCTGACAGGTACTAGCGGGAGGGCCGGCGAGCAGTACTTC
NA	NA	TRBV5-6	TRBJ1-1	CASSLFGGTEAFF	TGTGCCAGCAGCTTGTTTGGAGGCACTGAAGCTTTCTTT
NA	NA	TRBV7-9	TRBJ1-4	CASSTGFKEKLFF	TGTGCCAGTTCTACAGGGTTTAAAGAAAAACTGTTTTTT
NA	NA	TRBV7-9	TRBJ1-1	CASSPGGTRSWAFF	TGTGCCAGCAGCCCCGGGGGGACTCGGTCATGGGCTTTCTTT
many	TRBD1	TRBV19	TRBJ2-1	CASSPGQGSNEQFF	TGTGCCAGTAGTCCGGGACAGGGGAGCAATGAGCAGTTCTTC
once	TRBD1	TRBV6-1	TRBJ2-2	CASSEALRTGVRGELFF	TGTGCCAGCAGTGAAGCGCTTCGGACAGGGGTTCGCGGGGAGCTGTTTTTT
NA	NA	TRBV2	TRBJ2-7	CASSGQGYEQYF	TGTGCCAGCAGTGGACAAGGATACGAGCAGTACTTC
few	NA	TRBV5-6	TRBJ1-1	CASSGGQFNTEAFF	TGTGCCAGCAGCGGAGGACAGTTCAACACTGAAGCTTTCTTT
NA	TRBD1	TRBV19	TRBJ2-7	CASSITRTGDYEQYF	TGTGCCAGTAGTATAACCCGGACAGGGGACTACGAGCAGTACTTC
NA	TRBD2	TRBV13	TRBJ2-2	CASSLGLAGGLNTGELFF	TGTGCCAGCAGCTTAGGGCTAGCGGGAGGCCTGAACACCGGGGAGCTGTTTTTT
NA	TRBD2	TRBV6-4	TRBJ2-7	CASSEGGRPAVYEQYF	TGTGCCAGCAGTGAAGGCGGGAGGCCCGCCGTCTACGAGCAGTACTTC
once	NA	TRBV21-1	TRBJ1-1	CASSPRNTEAFF	TGTGCCAGCAGCCCCCGGAACACTGAAGCTTTCTTT
NA	NA	TRBV7-8	TRBJ2-1	CASSTRLDNEQFF	TGTGCCAGCAGCACTAGACTAGACAATGAGCAGTTCTTC
NA	TRBD2	TRBV27	TRBJ2-1	CASSRHGLAGEDEQFF	TGTGCCAGCAGCCGACACGGACTAGCGGGAGAGGATGAGCAGTTCTTC
NA	NA	TRBV18	TRBJ1-2	CASSPAGPVTLYGYTF	TGTGCCAGCTCACCAGCTGGGCCCGTAACTTTATATGGCTACACCTTC
once	TRBD1	TRBV2	TRBJ1-2	CAQRRDSGIHGYTF	TGTGCCCAGCGGAGGGACAGCGGAATTCATGGCTACACCTTC
NA	TRBD1	TRBV5-4	TRBJ2-7	CASSPGQGASYEQYF	TGTGCCAGCAGCCCGGGACAGGGGGCCTCCTACGAGCAGTACTTC
NA	NA	TRBV11-3	TRBJ2-1	CASSLGGRALYNEQFF	TGTGCCAGCAGCTTGGGGGGTAGGGCCCTCTACAATGAGCAGTTCTTC